What follows is one T cell receptor beta chain and its context. Its cognate antigen is unknown. The germline V and J ends were trimmed by 2 bases and 0 bases, with 10 bases remaining between them. CDR1 is SGHVS and CDR2 is FQNEAQ in the germline V gene. The CDR3 runs 16 residues. This sample was taken from a study of OX40 agonist ivuxolimab in advanced cancers. At the level of the study: Patients treated during dose escalation were battling hepatocellular carcinoma, melanoma, renal cell or head and neck cancer. Three patients showed partial responses: one hepatocellular carcinoma and two cutaneous melanoma cases. Overall study findings and caveats: There was clonal expansion of CD4+ and CD8+ blood T cells by week 6 at 0.1 to 3.0 mg/kg.

Autoimmune disease history or systemic immunosuppression led to patient exclusion. Using immunoSEQ multiplex PCR, the repertoire was profiled, and TCRdb retains in-frame clones only, with some absent. Of under 25,000 clones listed, 85% to 90% are singletons. The sequencing used CD4+ or CD8+ T cells sorted from blood, collected in a trial of the OX40 agonist ivuxolimab. This sequence originates from an adult with an advanced solid tumor such as melanoma, head and neck, liver or kidney cancer. The genes are TRBV7-8 and TRBJ1-4; D gene unclear. Here the CDR3 reads CASSLMGFATNEKLFF. The CDR3 bases are TGTGCCAGCAGCTTAATGGGGTTTGCAACTAATGAAAAACTGTTTTTT. The variable domain in full, with the rest retrieved from reference TRBV7-8 and TRBJ1-4, is GAGVSQSPRYKVAKRGQDVALRCDPISGHVSLFWYQQALGQGPEFLTYFQNEAQLDKSGLPSDRFFAERPEGSVSTLKIQRTQQEDSAVYLCASSLMGFATNEKLFFGSGTQLSVL.